The clone carrying this TCR beta chain was seen a handful of times. The TCRbeta library was prepared with unique molecular identifiers. TCRdb fed the PCR reads into MiXCR, producing one record per CDR3 protein. The data contain 450,000 to 600,000 distinct CDR3 sequences, approximately 32% of them seen just once; the ten biggest clones take up 2% to 3%. This sample was taken from a study of T-cell reconstitution after alpha-beta-depleted transplantation in children. Germline CDR1 SGHTA, CDR2 FQGTGA. CDR3 size: 15 residues. Deletions cut 6 bases from V and 0 bases from J, with 12 bases between. The V gene is TRBV7-3, the J gene TRBJ1-5; unclear D gene. This TCR was sampled from a human donor who donated a stem cell graft to a child with aplastic anemia. Sample: PBMCs from the stem cell graft donor, taken from the stem cell graft. CDR3 protein: CASSRLGYSNQPQHF. The CDR3 DNA follows: TGTGCCAGCAGTCGATTGGGCTATAGCAATCAGCCCCAGCATTTT.